This T cell receptor beta chain was found in a study of blood T cells in healthy people across ages. Unmatched junction bases numbered 4, after V lost 0 bases and J lost 3 bases. This CDR3 is 16 amino acids long. CDR1 is SEHNR and CDR2 is FQNEAQ in the germline V gene (reference sequence). Primed by a sample-barcoded 5' primer and a J-beta primer mix, a second PCR proceeded for roughly 7 to 11 cycles. Each CDR3 protein is one row after TCRdb ran MiXCR on the 5' RACE reads. This table holds 600,000 to 1,000,000 distinct CDR3 sequences, about 25% found once. This clonotype came up a few times. These data were likewise used in another study, on T cells of mothers and their children. That study reports: Versus unrelated pairs, overlap was slightly higher in related mother-child pairs, without reaching significance.

This sequence originates from a boy under 18 in good health. The sample was blood. The chain couples TRBV7-9 to TRBJ2-5; 10 bases are shared with TRBD2. CDR3 region: CASSLATSGGEETQYF. CDR3 in DNA: TGTGCCAGCAGCTTAGCGACCAGCGGGGGGGAAGAGACCCAGTACTTC.